The present T cell receptor (beta chain) was sequenced within a study of blood T cell repertoires in COVID-19. Study-level background: Donors in the United States, Italy and Spain gave samples during acute or convalescent COVID-19.

CDR3 size: 13 residues. Germline V CDR1 and CDR2: ENHRY, SYGVKD. V was trimmed by 10 bases and J by 1 base, leaving 10 bases between them. Original handling: The authors estimated nucleated cell counts from reference gene primer amplification. Produced via immunoSEQ multiplex PCR; TCRdb's table is partial and in-frame only. The DNA was the basis for D and trimming; V, J and clone size are from that table. The profile covers around 190,000 clones, with roughly 77% appearing a single time and 5.5% to 7% taken by the ten largest. This clone was recorded once. Seattle cases were enrolled at active infection and followed longitudinally.

This sequence joins TRBV10-3 and TRBJ2-2; D uncertain. This clonotype was sampled from a woman in her thirties or forties with COVID-19, enrolled during active disease. Sequencing was done on a sample of peripheral blood. CDR3 loop: CATATGNTGELFF. The CDR3 region has the DNA TGTGCCACCGCCACTGGGAACACCGGGGAGCTGTTTTTT.